This TCR beta chain was identified during a study of cytomegalovirus exposure and HLA in healthy donors (dated by TCRdb to the late 2010s). Study-wide context: An earlier analysis of several hundred of the donors reported more than 250 Gb of sequence data and some 100 million unique TCR beta sequences from about 200 million T cells. Approximately 300 gigabases of sequencing data and around 80 million unique TCR sequences made up an early release that covered 640 HLA-typed donors. The genetic ancestry cluster associated with self-reported Caucasian donors included roughly four fifths of the 300 to 450 genotyped donors. The study aimed to test whether signatures of past pathogen exposure could be identified by cataloging public T cell receptors. The T cell repertoires of 670 or so subjects were profiled by immunosequencing and related to cytomegalovirus serostatus. Along with the roughly 700-subject first cohort, a separate validation cohort of over 90 different subjects was used. To predict cytomegalovirus infection status, the study brought together high-throughput TCR immunosequencing, statistical association of individual TCRs with disease status, and machine learning. In a later analysis, previously published TCR beta repertoires from 550 to 700 donors were re-analyzed and high-resolution HLA genotyping was added so that TCR occurrence patterns could be studied. Rather than drawing on any new phenotypic data, the later analysis identified candidate immune exposures from TCR beta sequences and the way those sequences occurred across donors. In an earlier analysis of 500 to 650 of the donors, high-throughput TCR beta sequencing was used to judge whether each TCR beta V gene segment behaved as functional or pseudogenic. Donor age, sex, ethnicity and CMV serostatus were compiled alongside the repertoire data. A later genetic analysis used genome-wide SNP genotypes for about 65% of the 666 donors, treating that subset as a discovery cohort. All discovery cohort repertoires had been generated using a single sequencing platform. Class I and class II HLA loci were covered by the typing at four-digit resolution. Typing coverage varied by locus: about 620-640 donors for A, B, C, DRB1 and DQB1; roughly 510 for DQA1; nearly 610 for DPA1; approximately 490 for DPB1. About 5 DR-DQ haplotypes were handled as single units for association and clustering, since linkage in the cohort was strong. Among around 400 genotyped donors of the cohort, an average of about 220,000 unique TCR beta nucleotide sequences was sequenced per donor, of which approximately 19% were non-productive.

The junction shows trimming of 4 bases on V and 7 bases on J, and the gene matches do not reach 5 bases of it. The CDR3 numbers 15 residues from cysteine through phenylalanine. CDR3 DNA is the only sequence kept; it has 45 bases, read in frame from the first base. In the germline V gene, CDR1 corresponds to LGHNA and CDR2 to YNFKEQ. A few counts support this clone. The antigen it binds to is not known. It has no much larger one-base neighbor in the sample; base qualities were not kept. The library was generated by the immunoSEQ multiplex PCR assay. For the multiplex PCR, a mixture combining 60 forward primers for TCR Vbeta segments and 13 reverse primers for TCR Jbeta segments was used. A multiplex PCR assay on genomic DNA amplified the CDR3 region of rearranged TCR beta genes. Amplified TCR beta libraries were sequenced as 87-base-pair reads on the Illumina HiSeq System. The authors processed their data as follows. A later analysis tallied roughly 76 million unique TCR beta chains across the 640 or so repertoires, and about 12 million of those chains were shared by two or more donors. A nearest-neighbor algorithm error-corrected the raw reads and collapsed the reads into unique sequences, merging closely related sequences to remove PCR and sequencing errors. Alignment of CDR3 sequences to IMGT reference sequences was used to assign V, D and J gene segments. Each retained sequence needed at least a six-nucleotide match to both a V gene segment and a J gene segment. Rearrangements were classified as productive when the CDR3 lacked stop codons and remained in frame with V and J, and all other rearrangements were classified as non-productive. Following IMGT convention, CDR3 was defined as the stretch from the second conserved V-encoded cysteine up to the conserved J-encoded phenylalanine. The earlier analysis of about 610 of the donors excluded sequences that lacked an unambiguous match to a single V gene segment. An earlier analysis of under 750 of the donors called V segments functional above 56.7% productive rearrangements and segregating when the between-donor standard deviation exceeded 5%. To diagnose cytomegalovirus status from the catalog of TCR beta chain sequences, a statistical classification framework was built. In a later analysis, TCR nucleotide sequences were compared against IMGT/GENE-DB human TR gene sequences so that V and J genes could be assigned. A later analysis assigned CDR3 sequences and most-parsimonious VDJ recombination scenarios with the TCRdist pipeline. In a later analysis, each TCR beta chain was defined by its CDR3 amino acid sequence together with its V-gene family, and reads lacking a unique V-gene family were excluded. A later analysis removed 600 or so highly shared, low-generation-probability nucleotide sequences to deal with suspected cross-contamination and a sequencing artifact. In a later analysis, a clonal expansion index for each public chain was calculated from normalized within-repertoire ranks of inferred template counts. In a later analysis, generation probabilities were computed using a VDJ recombination model fitted to out-of-frame rearrangements, and the results were checked against IGoR. Hypergeometric tests were used in a later analysis to score TCR-TCR, TCR-HLA and TCR-CMV co-occurrence, with a repertoire-size bias correction applied to the TCR pairs. To estimate false discovery rates, a later analysis permuted the HLA or CMV assignments 20 times. A later analysis grouped co-occurring TCRs with DBSCAN, adding TCRdist sequence similarity when clustering within HLA-allele-positive subsets. For co-occurrence clustering, repertoires with fewer than 30,000 or more than 120,000 public chains were excluded, along with 4 to 6 repertoires with anomalous nucleotide sharing. TCRdb retrieved this table from immuneACCESS and kept in-frame rearrangements only. Not all clones are present; in checked studies, unresolved V genes account for under half, and no reason is known for the remainder. That table supplies the V and J calls and clone size; D and trimming were determined from the DNA. For this sample there are nearly 95,000 clones; approximately 57% appear just once. The ten largest clones represent 5% to 6.5% of the sample.

The cohort consisted of fewer than 700 healthy bone marrow donors. At the time of sampling, all cohort members were nominally healthy, though unrecorded immune exposures were likely present. The donor was CMV seronegative and was included in the group of hundreds of seronegative cohort members. A peripheral blood sample was provided by each donor, and peripheral blood mononuclear cells were used for TCR beta sequencing. Genomic DNA was extracted from the blood cell samples with the Qiagen DNeasy Blood Extraction Kit. Broad study findings and their caveats: In a later genetic analysis, a missense DCLRE1C variant was associated with V-gene and J-gene trimming of TCR beta chains, and the association was replicated in an independent cohort. The classifier was reported to diagnose cytomegalovirus status with high specificity and sensitivity in both the original cohort and the validation cohort. Some IMGT-functional V segments, including TRBV6-2 and TRBV6-3, could not be distinguished by the 87-base-pair reads and were therefore excluded. At a false discovery rate of 0.05, a later analysis linked 15,000 to 20,000 TCR beta sequences to specific HLA alleles. It was suggested by the authors that the approach could potentially be generalized to other disease states and immunological phenotypes. Sequencing depth was assumed to be roughly uniform across donors in the presence/absence analyses, though that assumption may not hold. The study gave a list of 150 to 200 TCR beta chains associated with cytomegalovirus. In vitro tests confirmed that a few of the cytomegalovirus-associated TCR beta chains recognize cytomegalovirus antigens. A further reported finding was that TCR beta sequences accurately predicted the HLA-A and HLA-B alleles for most subjects in the first cohort. Broadly in line with IMGT annotations, most TCR beta V segments showed up in productive rearrangements about 87% or about 30% of the time in an earlier analysis of approximately 640 of the donors. Because some donors lacked HLA typing at each locus, the association tests relied only on the typed subset. Correlated functional status among segregating V segments might be attributable to linkage disequilibrium, but an unknown experimental factor could not be ruled out. According to a later analysis, most CMV-associated TCR beta chains appeared to be HLA-restricted, and the HLA associations seemed to be driven largely by CMV exposure. A later analysis found that TCR association rates varied across HLA loci, with DRB1 alleles showing the most associated TCRs and HLA-C alleles the fewest. Most TCR sequences were seen in very few donors, while some public TCRs were found in many individuals. In a later analysis, HLA-associated TCR beta chains were found to be more clonally expanded and to have lower generation probabilities than equally common non-associated chains. A cluster of highly shared sequence variants was judged likely to represent a technical artifact of the sequencing pipeline. Because counts were too low, about 17 rarely observed V segments, including chromosome 9 orphons, were excluded from the earlier analysis of about 500 of the donors. Assigning TCR associations to individual alleles was difficult when HLA alleles, especially DR and DQ, strongly co-occurred. Several of the top co-occurrence clusters appeared to be linked to parvovirus B19, influenza, CMV and Epstein-Barr virus, according to a later analysis. In this cohort, only TCR beta chains were sequenced, and detectable features were limited by the absence of alpha or paired-chain data. Compared with the roughly 600-donor mean, donors in an Asian-associated ancestry cluster had fewer N-insertions in productive TCRs, according to a later genetic analysis. For the cohort, immune exposure information was limited to CMV serostatus.

The sequence links TRBV4-2 to TRBJ2-1; 12 nucleotides in the junction match TRBD2. The specimen sequenced was PBMCs. This TCR derives from a woman in her twenties or thirties in good health and CMV-seronegative. The DNA is as follows: TGTGCCAGCAGCCCTCCTAGCGGGAGGGTAAATGAGCAGTTCTTC. Translated, it gives CASSPPSGRVNEQFF.